This T cell receptor beta chain was captured by sequencing in a study of T cell repertoires in cytomegalovirus infection. About the study: Public TCR beta signature analysis indicated the presence of both CMV infection and matching HLA type. Study-wide results and limits: HLA-C-restricted TCR beta clonotypes specific for CMV led the ex vivo response. Carriers of CMV plus the relevant HLA were identified by cumulative public TCR beta family frequency.

Using its own MiXCR run on the reads, TCRdb lists one record per CDR3 protein. The sample contains fewer than 550,000 distinct CDR3 sequences, about a quarter of which appear only once. The CDR3 is 14 amino acids. V was clipped by 6 bases and J by 12 bases; unmatched bases: 13. CDR1 SQVTM and CDR2 ANQGSEA come from the germline V gene. A few counts support this clonotype. Its antigen is not identified. Sequencing was done on a sample of PBMCs. The rearrangement links TRBV29-1 to TRBJ2-4; the match to TRBD2 covers 11 bases. This sequence originates from a human donor in good health (CMV status not recorded). Some clones in this sample may be carry-over from other donors' samples. The CDR3 nucleotides read TGCAGCGTGGGGACCGTAGCGGGAGGGCTAAGTCAGTACTTC. Protein product: CSVGTVAGGLSQYF.